This T cell receptor (beta chain) was sequenced during a study of blood T cell repertoires in COVID-19 (TCRdb year 2020). About the investigation overall: Samples from collaborators originated in the United States, Italy and Spain and spanned both the acute and convalescent phases of COVID-19. Where available, HLA class I and class II types were obtained from metadata supplied by the sample provider rather than from assay-based typing. The dataset comprised deeply sampled blood TCRbeta repertoires from subjects exposed to, actively infected with, or recovered from COVID-19. A de-identified subject ID, COVID-19 status, age in years and sex were almost always included in the sample metadata. Samples were obtained from the ongoing ImmuneRACE study (first 160 participants) and from 1,000 to 1,500 subjects provided by 6 global collaborators. The material from the prospective study consisted of cDNA or gDNA derived from T cells, B-cell-depleted T cells, or PBMCs. A freely available public database, intended as a resource for researchers studying the immune response to SARS-CoV-2, is where the repertoires were released.

Trimming takes 0 bases off V and 6 bases off J; junction bases not matched to a gene: 5. Reading from cysteine to phenylalanine, the CDR3 counts 14 amino acids. Left in the record is the CDR3 DNA by itself, 42 bases read in frame from the first base. CDR1 and CDR2, per the germline V gene, are MNHEY and SVGAGI. This clone has a handful of counts. Its antigen specificity is not known. No much larger clone is present one base from it, and per-base qualities are unavailable. TCRbeta CDR3 regions were amplified from genomic DNA by means of the immunoSEQ Assay, a bias-controlled multiplex PCR. For the original study's pipeline: The number of nucleated cells in each sample was estimated by amplification of reference gene primers within the assay. To quantify the absolute abundance of each unique TCRbeta CDR3 rearrangement, sequence reads were collapsed and filtered. For each sample, productive Simpson clonality was calculated as the square root of Simpson's diversity index over productive rearrangements. TCRdb provides this immuneACCESS table in a form limited to in-frame rearrangements. Some clones are lacking; in checked studies, under half of them reflect an unresolved V gene, and why the rest are absent is not known. That table supplies the V and J calls and clone size; D and trimming were determined from the DNA. The sample table contains roughly 52,000 clones; only one count was recorded for around four fifths of them. The ten most abundant clones make up approximately 5.2% of the sample.

Summary of the overall study and its limitations: The quantity of clinical and demographic metadata differed by source and by participant and was supplied without curation.

Whole blood was collected in K2EDTA tubes by collaborating institutions according to the institutions' own protocols. For TCRbeta analysis, collaborators shipped samples in one of three forms: frozen whole blood, isolated PBMCs, or DNA extracted from either of those sample types. Sequencing was done on a sample of peripheral blood. The source of this sequence is a human donor in a cohort sampled during active COVID-19. This sequence uses TRBV6-5 and TRBJ2-7; TRBD1 agrees with 7 junctional bases. The DNA sequence is TGTGCCAGCAGTTACTCCCGACAGGGTAGCGAGCAGTACTTC. It encodes CASSYSRQGSEQYF.